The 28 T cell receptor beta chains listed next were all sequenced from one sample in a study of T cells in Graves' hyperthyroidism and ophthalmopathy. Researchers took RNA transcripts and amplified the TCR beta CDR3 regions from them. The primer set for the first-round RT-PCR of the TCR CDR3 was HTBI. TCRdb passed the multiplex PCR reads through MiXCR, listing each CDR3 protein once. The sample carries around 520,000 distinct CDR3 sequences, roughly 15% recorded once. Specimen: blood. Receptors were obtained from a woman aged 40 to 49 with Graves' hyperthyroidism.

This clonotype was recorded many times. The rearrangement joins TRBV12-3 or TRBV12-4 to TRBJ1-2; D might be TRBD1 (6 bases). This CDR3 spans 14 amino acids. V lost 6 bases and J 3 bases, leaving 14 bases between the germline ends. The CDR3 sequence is CASSPRTGHYGYTF. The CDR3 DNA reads TGTGCCAGCAGCCCCCGTACAGGGCACTATGGCTACACCTTC.

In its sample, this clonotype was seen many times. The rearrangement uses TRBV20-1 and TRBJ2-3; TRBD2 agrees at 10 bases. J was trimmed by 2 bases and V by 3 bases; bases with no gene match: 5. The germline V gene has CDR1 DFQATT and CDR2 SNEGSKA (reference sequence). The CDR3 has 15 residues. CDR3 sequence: CSASRTSGDTDTQYF. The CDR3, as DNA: TGCAGTGCTAGCAGGACTAGCGGCGACACAGATACGCAGTATTTT.

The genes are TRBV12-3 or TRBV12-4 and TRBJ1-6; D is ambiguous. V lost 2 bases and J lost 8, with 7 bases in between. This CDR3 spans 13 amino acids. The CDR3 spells CASSLTWDSPLHF. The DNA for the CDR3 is TGTGCCAGCAGTTTAACTTGGGATTCACCCCTCCACTTT.

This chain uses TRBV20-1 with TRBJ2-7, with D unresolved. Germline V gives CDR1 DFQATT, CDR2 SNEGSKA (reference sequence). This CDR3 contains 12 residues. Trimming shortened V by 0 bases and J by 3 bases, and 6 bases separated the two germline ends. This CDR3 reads CSARELDYEQYF. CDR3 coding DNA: TGCAGTGCTAGAGAGCTGGACTACGAGCAGTACTTC.

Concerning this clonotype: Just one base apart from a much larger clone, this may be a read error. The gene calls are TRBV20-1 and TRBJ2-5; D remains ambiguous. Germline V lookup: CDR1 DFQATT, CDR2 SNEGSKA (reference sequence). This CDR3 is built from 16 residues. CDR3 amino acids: CSARVLVTGNQETQHF. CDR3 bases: TGCAGTGCTAGAGTGTTAGTAACGGGCAATCAAGAGACCCAGCACTTC.

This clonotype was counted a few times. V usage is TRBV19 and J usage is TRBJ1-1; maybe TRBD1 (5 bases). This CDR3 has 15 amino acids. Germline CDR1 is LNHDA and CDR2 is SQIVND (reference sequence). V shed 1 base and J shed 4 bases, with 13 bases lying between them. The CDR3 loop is CASSIARGGATEAFF. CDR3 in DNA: TGTGCCAGTAGTATAGCGCGGGGCGGGGCCACTGAAGCTTTCTTT.

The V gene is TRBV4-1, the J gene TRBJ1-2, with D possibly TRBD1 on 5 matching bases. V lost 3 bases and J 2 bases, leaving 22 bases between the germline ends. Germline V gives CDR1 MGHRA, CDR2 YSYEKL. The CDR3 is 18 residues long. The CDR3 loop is CASSQEKVQGTENYGYTF. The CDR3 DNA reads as TGCGCCAGCAGCCAGGAAAAGGTGCAGGGCACGGAGAACTATGGCTACACCTTC.

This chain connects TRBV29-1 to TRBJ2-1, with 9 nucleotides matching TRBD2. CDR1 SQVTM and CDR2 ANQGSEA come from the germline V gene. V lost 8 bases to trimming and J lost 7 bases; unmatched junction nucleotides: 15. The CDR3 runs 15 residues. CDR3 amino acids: CSSRASLAGKNEQFF. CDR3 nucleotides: TGCAGCTCAAGAGCGTCACTAGCGGGTAAAAATGAGCAGTTCTTC.

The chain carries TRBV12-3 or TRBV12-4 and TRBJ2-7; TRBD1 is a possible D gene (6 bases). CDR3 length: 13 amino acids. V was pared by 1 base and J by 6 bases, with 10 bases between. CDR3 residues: CASSLVRGSEQYF. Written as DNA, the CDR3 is TGTGCCAGCAGTTTAGTTAGGGGGAGCGAGCAGTACTTC.

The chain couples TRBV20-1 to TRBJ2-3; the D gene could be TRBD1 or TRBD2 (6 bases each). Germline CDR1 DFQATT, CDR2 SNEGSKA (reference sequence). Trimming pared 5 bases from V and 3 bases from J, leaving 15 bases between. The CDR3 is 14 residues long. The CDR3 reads CSAVRGAGTDTQYF. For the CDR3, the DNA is TGCAGTGCTGTAAGGGGGGCGGGGACAGATACGCAGTATTTT.

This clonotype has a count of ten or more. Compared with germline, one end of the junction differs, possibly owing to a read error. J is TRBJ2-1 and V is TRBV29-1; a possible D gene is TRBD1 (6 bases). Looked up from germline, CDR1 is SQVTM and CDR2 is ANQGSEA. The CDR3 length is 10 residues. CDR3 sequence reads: CSIDRIDPFF. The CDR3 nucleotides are TGCAGCATTGACAGGATCGACCCGTTCTTC.

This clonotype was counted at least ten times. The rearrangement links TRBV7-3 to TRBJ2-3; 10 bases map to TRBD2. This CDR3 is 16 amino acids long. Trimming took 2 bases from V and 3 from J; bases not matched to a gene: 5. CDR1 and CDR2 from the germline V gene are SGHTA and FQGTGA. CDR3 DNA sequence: TGTGCCAGCAGCTTACTAGCGGGAGAAGTGACAGATACGCAGTATTTT. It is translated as CASSLLAGEVTDTQYF.

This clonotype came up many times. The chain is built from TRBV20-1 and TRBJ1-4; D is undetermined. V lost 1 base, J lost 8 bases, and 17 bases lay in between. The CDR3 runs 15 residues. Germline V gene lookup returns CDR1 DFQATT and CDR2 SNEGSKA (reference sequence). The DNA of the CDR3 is TGCAGTGCTAGAGCTGGATTCGGTCGAGGAGAAAAACTGTTTTTT. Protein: CSARAGFGRGEKLFF.

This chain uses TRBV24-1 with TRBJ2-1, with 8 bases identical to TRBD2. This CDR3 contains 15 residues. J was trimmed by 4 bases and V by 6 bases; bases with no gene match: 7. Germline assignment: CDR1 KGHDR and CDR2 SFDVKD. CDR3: CATSMSGGSYNEQFF. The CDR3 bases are TGTGCCACCAGTATGAGCGGGGGTTCATACAATGAGCAGTTCTTC.

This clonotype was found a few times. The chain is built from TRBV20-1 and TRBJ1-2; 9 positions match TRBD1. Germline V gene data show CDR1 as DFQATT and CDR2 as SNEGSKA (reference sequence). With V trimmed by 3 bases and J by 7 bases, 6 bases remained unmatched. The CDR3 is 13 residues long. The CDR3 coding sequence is TGCAGTGCTAGCACAGGGGGCTTGGGTGGCTACACCTTC. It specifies CSASTGGLGGYTF.

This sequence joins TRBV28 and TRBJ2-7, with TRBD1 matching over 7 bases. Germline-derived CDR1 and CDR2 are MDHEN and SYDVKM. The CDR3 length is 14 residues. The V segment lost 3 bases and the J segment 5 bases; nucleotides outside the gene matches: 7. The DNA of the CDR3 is TGTGCCAGCAGTTTGACAGGGATTCGAGACGAGCAGTACTTC. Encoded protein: CASSLTGIRDEQYF.

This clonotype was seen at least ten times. The CDR3 bases are TGTGCCAGCTCACCACTAGCGGGAGGCGCATCCTACAATGAGCAGTTCTTC. Its protein is CASSPLAGGASYNEQFF. The chain uses TRBV18 and TRBJ2-1, with 10 positions matching TRBD2. V lost 1 base to trimming and J lost 1 base; unmatched junction nucleotides: 4. From germline, CDR1 is KGHSH and CDR2 LQKENI. There are 17 residues in the CDR3.

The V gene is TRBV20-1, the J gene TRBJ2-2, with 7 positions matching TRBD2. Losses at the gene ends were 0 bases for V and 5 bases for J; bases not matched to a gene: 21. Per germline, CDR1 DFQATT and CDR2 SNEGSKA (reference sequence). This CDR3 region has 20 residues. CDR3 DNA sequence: TGCAGTGCTAGAGATCCACTGGGGACTAAAATGCCTATCGGGACCGGGGAGCTGTTTTTT. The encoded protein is CSARDPLGTKMPIGTGELFF.

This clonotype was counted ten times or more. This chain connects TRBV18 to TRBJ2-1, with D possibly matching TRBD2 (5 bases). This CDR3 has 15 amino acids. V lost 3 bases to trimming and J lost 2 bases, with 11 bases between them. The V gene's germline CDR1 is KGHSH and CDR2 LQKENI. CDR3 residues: CASSPSGTTYNEQFF. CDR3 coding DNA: TGTGCCAGCTCACCCAGCGGTACTACCTACAATGAGCAGTTCTTC.

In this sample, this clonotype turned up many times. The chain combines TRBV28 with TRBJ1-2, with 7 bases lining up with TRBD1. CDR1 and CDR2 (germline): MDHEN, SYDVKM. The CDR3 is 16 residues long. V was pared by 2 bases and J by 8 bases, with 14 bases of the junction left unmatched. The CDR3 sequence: CASSLILASGGGGYTF. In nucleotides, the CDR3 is TGTGCCAGCAGTTTAATCTTGGCGTCAGGGGGAGGGGGCTACACCTTC.

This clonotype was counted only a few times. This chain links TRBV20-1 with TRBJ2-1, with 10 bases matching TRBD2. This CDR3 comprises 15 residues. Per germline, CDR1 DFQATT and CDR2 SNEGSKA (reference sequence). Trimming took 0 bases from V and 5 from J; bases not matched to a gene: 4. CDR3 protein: CSARDSGTSDNEQFF. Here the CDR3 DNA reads TGCAGTGCTAGAGATTCCGGGACTAGCGACAATGAGCAGTTCTTC.

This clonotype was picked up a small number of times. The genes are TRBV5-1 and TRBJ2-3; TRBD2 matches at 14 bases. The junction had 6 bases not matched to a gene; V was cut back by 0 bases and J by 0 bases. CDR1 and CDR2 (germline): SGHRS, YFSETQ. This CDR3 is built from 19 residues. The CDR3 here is CASSLEGTSGGPSTDTQYF. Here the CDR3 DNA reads TGCGCCAGCAGCTTGGAAGGGACTAGCGGGGGACCAAGCACAGATACGCAGTATTTT.

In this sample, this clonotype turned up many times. This chain's CDR3 is CSKTKDRNTEAFF. CDR3 nucleotide sequence: TGCAGCAAAACCAAGGACAGGAACACTGAAGCTTTCTTT. The J gene is TRBJ1-1, the V gene TRBV20-1; perhaps TRBD1 as D (6 bases). Germline V gives CDR1 DFQATT, CDR2 SNEGSKA (reference sequence). The CDR3 has 13 amino acids.

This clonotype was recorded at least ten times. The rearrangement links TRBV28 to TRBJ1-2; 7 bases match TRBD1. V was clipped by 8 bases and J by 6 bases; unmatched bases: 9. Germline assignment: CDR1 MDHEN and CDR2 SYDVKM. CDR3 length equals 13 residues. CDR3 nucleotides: TGTGCCAGCTCCGGACAGGTTTTGAATGGCTACACCTTC. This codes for CASSGQVLNGYTF.

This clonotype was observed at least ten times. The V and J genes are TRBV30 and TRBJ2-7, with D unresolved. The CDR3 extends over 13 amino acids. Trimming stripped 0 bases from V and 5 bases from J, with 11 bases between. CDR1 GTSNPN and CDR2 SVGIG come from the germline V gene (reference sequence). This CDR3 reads CAWSVVGSDEQYF. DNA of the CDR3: TGTGCCTGGAGTGTAGTTGGTTCCGACGAGCAGTACTTC.

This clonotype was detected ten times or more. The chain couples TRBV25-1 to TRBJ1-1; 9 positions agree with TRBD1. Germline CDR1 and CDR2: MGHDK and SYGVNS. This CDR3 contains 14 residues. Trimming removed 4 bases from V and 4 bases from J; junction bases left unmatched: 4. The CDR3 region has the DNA TGTGCCAGCAGTGCGGGACAGGGAGTCACTGAAGCTTTCTTT. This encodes CASSAGQGVTEAFF.

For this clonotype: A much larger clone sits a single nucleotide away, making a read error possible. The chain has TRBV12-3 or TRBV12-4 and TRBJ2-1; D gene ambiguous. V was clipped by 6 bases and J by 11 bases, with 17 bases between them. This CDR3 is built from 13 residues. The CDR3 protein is CASRIQIRNKQFF. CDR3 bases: TGTGCCAGCAGGATCCAAATTCGGAATAAGCAGTTCTTC.

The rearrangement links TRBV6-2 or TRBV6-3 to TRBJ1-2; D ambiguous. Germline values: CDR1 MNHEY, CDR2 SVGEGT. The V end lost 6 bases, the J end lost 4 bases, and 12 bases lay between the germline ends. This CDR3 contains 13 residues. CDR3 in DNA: TGTGCCAGCAGCGGAGACATACCCTATGGCTACACCTTC. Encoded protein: CASSGDIPYGYTF.